Listed below are T cell receptor beta chains from one sample, sequenced in a study of regulatory T cells in long-lasting Graves disease. TCRdb reprocessed the multiplex PCR reads via MiXCR and lists one record per CDR3 protein. The sample comprises about 540,000 distinct CDR3 sequences, about 14% of which are singletons, and 10% rests with the top ten. The sample also formed part of further work on T cells in Graves' hyperthyroidism and ophthalmopathy.

Sequencing used peripheral blood mononuclear cells (PBMCs), obtained at new diagnosis, from a patient treated with antithyroid drugs. Receptors were obtained from a man between 25 and 39 years old with Graves disease. CDR3s include the opening cysteine and the closing phenylalanine or tryptophan. Each record gives: clone size, V gene, CDR3 length, D gene, J gene, CDR3 protein, CDR3 DNA. The D gene is left open where the match is weak. Size is stated for part of the rows, as once, few or many counts, or as a class when the clone is expanded.

>many|TRBV2|16|TRBD2|TRBJ2-1
CASEATTSGTWNEQFF
TGTGCCAGCGAGGCGACGACTAGCGGGACATGGAATGAGCAGTTCTTC
>many|TRBV20-1|14|TRBD2|TRBJ2-7
CSAGESGRLGEQYF
TGCAGTGCTGGGGAAAGCGGGAGGTTGGGTGAGCAGTACTTC
>many|TRBV19|14|NA|TRBJ2-7
CASSIIDGAYEQYF
TGTGCCAGTAGTATCATTGACGGAGCCTACGAGCAGTACTTC
>many|TRBV7-2|15|TRBD1|TRBJ2-1
CASSGDRGSYNEQFF
TGTGCCAGCAGCGGGGACAGGGGGTCCTACAATGAGCAGTTCTTC
>many|TRBV27|16|TRBD2|TRBJ2-7
CASSPLGRGSSYEQYF
TGTGCCAGCAGTCCCCTCGGGCGGGGGAGTTCCTACGAGCAGTACTTC
>many|TRBV20-1|15|TRBD2|TRBJ2-3
CSAPPSGSGTDTQYF
TGCAGTGCTCCTCCTAGCGGAAGTGGCACAGATACGCAGTATTTT
>many|TRBV5-1|13|NA|TRBJ1-1
CASSRGRQTEAFF
TGCGCCAGCTCCCGGGGGCGACAGACTGAAGCTTTCTTT
>NA|TRBV4-1|14|NA|TRBJ1-2
CASSNPYQARDYTF
TGCGCCAGCAGCAACCCCTACCAGGCAAGAGACTACACCTTC
>once|TRBV27|11|TRBD1|TRBJ1-1
CASSRTGRTFF
TGTGCCAGCAGTCGGACAGGGCGGACTTTCTTT
>many|TRBV29-1|14|NA|TRBJ2-2
CSVRGIANTGELFF
TGCAGCGTTCGAGGGATAGCGAACACCGGGGAGCTGTTTTTT
>many|TRBV5-1|17|TRBD2|TRBJ2-2
CASSLAALAGVTGELFF
TGCGCCAGCAGCTTGGCCGCCCTAGCGGGAGTTACCGGGGAGCTGTTTTTT
>NA|TRBV29-1|12|NA|TRBJ2-7
CSVGHGVYEQYF
TGCAGCGTCGGACATGGAGTCTATGAGCAGTACTTC
>many|TRBV30|15|NA|TRBJ2-2
CAWSQGGVNTGELFF
TGTGCCTGGAGTCAAGGAGGAGTGAACACCGGGGAGCTGTTTTTT
>many|TRBV15|15|TRBD2|TRBJ2-3
CATSRGTSKADTQYF
TGTGCCACCAGCAGGGGGACTAGCAAAGCAGATACGCAGTATTTT
>many|TRBV5-6|17|NA|TRBJ2-7
CASSVIDLWGRPYEQYF
TGTGCCAGCAGCGTGATCGATTTGTGGGGACGTCCCTACGAGCAGTACTTC
>few|TRBV12-3/TRBV12-4|13|NA|TRBJ1-3
CASSENGGNTIYF
TGTGCCAGCAGTGAAAACGGGGGCAACACCATATATTTT
>NA|TRBV18|18|TRBD2|TRBJ2-7
CASSPQELGLADSYEQYF
TGTGCCAGCTCACCACAGGAGCTAGGACTAGCGGATTCCTACGAGCAGTACTTC
>many|TRBV6-2/TRBV6-3|15|NA|TRBJ2-3
CASSGRRADTDTQYF
TGTGCCAGCAGTGGACGGCGAGCGGACACAGATACGCAGTATTTT
>many|TRBV28|16|TRBD2|TRBJ2-7
CASRHFSGSRPYEQYF
TGTGCCAGCAGACACTTTAGCGGGAGCCGGCCGTACGAGCAGTACTTC
>many|TRBV11-2|16|NA|TRBJ2-7
CASSLEGPGDFYEQYF
TGTGCCAGCAGCTTAGAAGGCCCAGGGGACTTCTACGAGCAGTACTTC
>many|TRBV29-1|10|NA|TRBJ1-1
CSSEETEAFF
TGCAGCTCCGAGGAGACTGAAGCTTTCTTT
>few|TRBV24-1|13|NA|TRBJ2-4
CATNGTPDVIQYF
TGTGCCACCAACGGGACCCCGGACGTCATTCAGTACTTC
>many|TRBV27|14|NA|TRBJ2-5
CASSLLQGQETQYF
TGTGCCAGCAGTTTACTACAGGGCCAAGAGACCCAGTACTTC
>many|TRBV20-1|14|TRBD1|TRBJ1-1
CSTVDRGVNTEAFF
TGCAGTACAGTGGACAGGGGGGTGAACACTGAAGCTTTCTTT
>NA|TRBV10-3|14|NA|TRBJ2-3
CAISAGLGTDTQYF
TGTGCCATCAGTGCAGGGCTGGGGACAGATACGCAGTATTTT
>many|TRBV19|13|NA|TRBJ1-1
CATNEAWDAEAFF
TGTGCCACGAACGAGGCGTGGGACGCTGAAGCTTTCTTT
>many|TRBV12-3/TRBV12-4|15|NA|TRBJ2-4
CASSHSGVAKNIQYF
TGTGCCAGCAGCCATAGCGGAGTCGCCAAAAACATTCAGTACTTC
>many|TRBV12-5|13|NA|TRBJ2-3
CASGRLGVDTQYF
TGTGCTAGTGGCCGTCTTGGTGTGGATACGCAGTATTTT
>many|TRBV7-8|15|NA|TRBJ1-5
CASSPYRIANQPQHF
TGTGCCAGCAGCCCATACCGGATCGCAAATCAGCCCCAGCATTTT
>many|TRBV5-1|15|TRBD1|TRBJ2-7
CASARDRGSSYEQYF
TGCGCCAGCGCGAGAGACAGGGGGAGCTCCTACGAGCAGTACTTC
>many|TRBV2|11|NA|TRBJ1-2
CASKFFYGYTF
TGTGCCAGCAAGTTCTTCTATGGCTACACCTTC
>NA|TRBV10-1|13|NA|TRBJ2-5
CASSVVRQETQYF
TGCGCCAGCAGTGTGGTGCGTCAGGAGACCCAGTACTTC
>NA|TRBV6-4|14|NA|TRBJ2-1
CASSDSGGADEQFF
TGTGCCAGCAGTGACTCTGGGGGGGCAGATGAGCAGTTCTTC
>many|TRBV20-1|16|TRBD2|TRBJ2-3
CSARDPLAGQTDTQYF
TGCAGTGCTAGAGATCCCCTAGCGGGACAAACAGATACGCAGTATTTT
>many|TRBV5-1|14|TRBD2|TRBJ2-7
CASSLTSGSSEQYF
TGTGCCAGCAGCTTAACTAGCGGGAGTAGCGAGCAGTACTTC
>NA|TRBV6-1|13|NA|TRBJ2-3
CASSAYYTDTQYF
TGTGCCAGCAGTGCCTACTACACAGATACGCAGTATTTT